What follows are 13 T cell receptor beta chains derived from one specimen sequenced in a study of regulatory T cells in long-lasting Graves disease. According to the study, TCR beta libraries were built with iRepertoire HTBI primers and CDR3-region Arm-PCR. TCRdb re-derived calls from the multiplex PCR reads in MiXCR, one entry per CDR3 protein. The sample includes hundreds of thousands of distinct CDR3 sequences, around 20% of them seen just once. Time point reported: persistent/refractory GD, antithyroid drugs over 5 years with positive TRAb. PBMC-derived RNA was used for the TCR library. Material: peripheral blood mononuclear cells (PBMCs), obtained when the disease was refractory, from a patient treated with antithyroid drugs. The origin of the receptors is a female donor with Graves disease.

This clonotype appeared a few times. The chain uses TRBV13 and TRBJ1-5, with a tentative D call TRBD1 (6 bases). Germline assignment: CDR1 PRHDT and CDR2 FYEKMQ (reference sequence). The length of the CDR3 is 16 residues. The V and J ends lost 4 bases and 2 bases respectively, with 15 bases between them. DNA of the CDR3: TGTGCCAGCAGCTCGTCGGGGGCTGAGGGCAATCAGCCCCAGCATTTT. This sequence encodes CASSSSGAEGNQPQHF. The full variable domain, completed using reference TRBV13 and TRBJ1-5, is AAGVIQSPRHLIKEKRETATLKCYPIPRHDTVYWYQQGPGQDPQFLISFYEKMQSDKGSIPDRFSAQQFSDYHSELNMSSLELGDSALYFCASSSSGAEGNQPQHFGDGTRLSIL.

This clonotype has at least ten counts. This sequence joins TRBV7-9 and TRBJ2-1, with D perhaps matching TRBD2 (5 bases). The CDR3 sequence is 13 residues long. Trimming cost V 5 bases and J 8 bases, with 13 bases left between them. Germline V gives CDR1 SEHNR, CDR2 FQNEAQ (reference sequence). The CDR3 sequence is CASSTTLAHEQFF. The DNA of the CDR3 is TGTGCCAGCAGCACTACTCTAGCACATGAGCAGTTCTTC.

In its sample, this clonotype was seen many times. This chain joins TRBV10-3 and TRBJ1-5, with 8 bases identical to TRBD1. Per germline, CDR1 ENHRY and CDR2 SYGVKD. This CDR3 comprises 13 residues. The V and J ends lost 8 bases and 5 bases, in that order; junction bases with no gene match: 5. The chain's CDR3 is CAIQDRGDQPQHF. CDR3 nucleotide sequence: TGTGCCATCCAAGACAGGGGCGATCAGCCCCAGCATTTT.

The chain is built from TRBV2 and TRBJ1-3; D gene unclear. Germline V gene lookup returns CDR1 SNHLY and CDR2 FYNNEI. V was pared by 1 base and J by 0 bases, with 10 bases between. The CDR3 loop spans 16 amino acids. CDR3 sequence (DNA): TGTGCCAGCAGTGAAGGGAGTCAGCGCTCTGGAAACACCATATATTTT. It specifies CASSEGSQRSGNTIYF. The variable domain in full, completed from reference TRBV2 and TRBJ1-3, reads EPEVTQTPSHQVTQMGQEVILRCVPISNHLYFYWYRQILGQKVEFLVSFYNNEISEKSEIFDDQFSVERPDGSNFTLKIRSTKLEDSAMYFCASSEGSQRSGNTIYFGEGSWLTVV.

The CDR3 loop is CRAGDVNTEAFF. The CDR3 DNA reads TGCAGGGCAGGGGACGTGAACACTGAAGCTTTCTTT. The gene calls are TRBV29-1 and TRBJ1-1; the D gene is possibly TRBD1 (6 bases). Per the germline V gene, CDR1 is SQVTM and CDR2 is ANQGSEA. There are 12 residues in the CDR3.

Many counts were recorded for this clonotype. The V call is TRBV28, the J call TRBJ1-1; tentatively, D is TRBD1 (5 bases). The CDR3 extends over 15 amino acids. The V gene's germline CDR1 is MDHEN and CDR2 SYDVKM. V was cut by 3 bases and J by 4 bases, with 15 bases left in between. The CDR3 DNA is TGTGCCAGCAGTTTTCTGGTCAGGGAGGGCACTGAAGCTTTCTTT. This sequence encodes CASSFLVREGTEAFF.

The CDR3 region is CASSQGWAQYF. CDR3 bases: TGTGCCAGCAGCCAGGGATGGGCCCAGTACTTC. The V and J genes are TRBV3-1 and TRBJ2-5; D is uncertain. Germline CDR1 LGHDT, CDR2 YNNKEL (reference sequence). The CDR3 sequence is 11 residues long. Trimming stripped 3 bases from V and 9 bases from J, with 8 bases between.

CDR3 nucleotides: TGTGCCAGCAGTCTCCAGTACACCGGGGAGCTGTTTTTT. This translates into CASSLQYTGELFF. The chain joins TRBV27 to TRBJ2-2; D remains ambiguous. Germline V gives CDR1 MNHEY, CDR2 SMNVEV (reference sequence). Between the trimmed V and J ends, which lost 5 bases and 3 bases, there was a span of 7 bases. CDR3 length: 13 amino acids.

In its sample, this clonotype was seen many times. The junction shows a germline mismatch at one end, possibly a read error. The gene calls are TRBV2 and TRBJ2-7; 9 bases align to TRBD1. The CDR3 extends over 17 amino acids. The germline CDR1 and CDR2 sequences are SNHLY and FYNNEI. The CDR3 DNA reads TGTGCCAGCAGTGAAGCGCGTCCCGGACAGGGGATTCCTTTAAAGGACTTC. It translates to CASSEARPGQGIPLKDF.

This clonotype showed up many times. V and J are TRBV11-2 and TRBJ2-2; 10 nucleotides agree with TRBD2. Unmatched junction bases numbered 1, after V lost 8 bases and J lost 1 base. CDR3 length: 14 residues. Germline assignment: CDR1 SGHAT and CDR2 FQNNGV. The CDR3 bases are TGTGCCAGCCGACTAGCGGGGAACACCGGGGAGCTGTTTTTT. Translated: CASRLAGNTGELFF.

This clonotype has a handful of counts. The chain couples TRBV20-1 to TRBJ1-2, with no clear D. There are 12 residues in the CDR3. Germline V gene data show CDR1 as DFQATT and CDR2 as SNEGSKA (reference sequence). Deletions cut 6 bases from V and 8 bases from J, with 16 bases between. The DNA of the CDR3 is TGCAGTGCAGAGCGGAGGGAAAGGGGCTACACCTTC. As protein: CSAERRERGYTF.

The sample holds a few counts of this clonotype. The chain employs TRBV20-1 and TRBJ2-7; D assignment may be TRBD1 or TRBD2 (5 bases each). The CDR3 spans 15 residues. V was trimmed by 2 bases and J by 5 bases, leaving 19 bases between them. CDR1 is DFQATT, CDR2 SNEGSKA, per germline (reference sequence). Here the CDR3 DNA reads TGCAGTGCTAGAAAGCCCGGGGCAGGGAGACACGAGCAGTACTTC. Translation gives CSARKPGAGRHEQYF.

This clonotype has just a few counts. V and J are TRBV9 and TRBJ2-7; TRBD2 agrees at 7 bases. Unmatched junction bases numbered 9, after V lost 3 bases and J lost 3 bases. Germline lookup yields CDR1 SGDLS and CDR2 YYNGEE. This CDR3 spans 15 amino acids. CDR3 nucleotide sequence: TGTGCCAGCAGCGGGGACCCGGGGGGAGACTACGAGCAGTACTTC. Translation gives CASSGDPGGDYEQYF.